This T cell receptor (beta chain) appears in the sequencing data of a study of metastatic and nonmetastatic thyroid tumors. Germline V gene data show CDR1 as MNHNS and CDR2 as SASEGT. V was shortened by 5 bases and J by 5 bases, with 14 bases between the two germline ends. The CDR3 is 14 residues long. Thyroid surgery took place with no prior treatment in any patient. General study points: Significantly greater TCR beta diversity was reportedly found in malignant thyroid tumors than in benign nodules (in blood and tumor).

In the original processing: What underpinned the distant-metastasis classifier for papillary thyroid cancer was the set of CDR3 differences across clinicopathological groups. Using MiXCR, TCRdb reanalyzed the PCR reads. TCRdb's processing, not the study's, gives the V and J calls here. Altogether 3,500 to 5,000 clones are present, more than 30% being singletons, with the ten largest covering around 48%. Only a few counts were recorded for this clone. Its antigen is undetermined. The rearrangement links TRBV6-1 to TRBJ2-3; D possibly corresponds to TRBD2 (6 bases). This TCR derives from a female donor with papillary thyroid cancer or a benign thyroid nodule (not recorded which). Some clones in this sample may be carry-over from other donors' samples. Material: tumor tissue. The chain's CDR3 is CASSPRLGLDTQYF. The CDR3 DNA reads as TGTGCCAGCAGTCCAAGACTAGGCCTAGATACGCAGTATTTT.